These T cell receptor beta chains were read from a single sample in a study of T-cell reconstitution after alpha-beta-depleted transplantation in children. MiXCR was run by TCRdb on the PCR reads, yielding one entry per CDR3 protein. This table has approximately 340,000 distinct CDR3 sequences, 10% appearing once. This material consisted of PBMCs from the stem cell graft donor, taken from the stem cell graft. The receptors derive from a human donor who donated a stem cell graft to a child with acute lymphoblastic leukemia. CDR3s include the opening cysteine and the closing phenylalanine or tryptophan. Fields, in order: V gene, D gene, J gene, clone size, CDR3 protein, CDR3 DNA. A D gene is named only where the DNA matches it firmly. Clone size is not always given. Where it is, it says once, few, many or a class for expanded clones.

V: TRBV5-1; D: .; J: TRBJ2-7; size: .; CDR3: CASSFDPGLGNEQYF; DNA: TGCGCCAGCAGCTTTGACCCGGGGCTGGGTAACGAGCAGTACTTC
V: TRBV9; D: TRBD2; J: TRBJ2-7; size: .; CDR3: CASSGAGPYEQYF; DNA: TGTGCCAGCAGCGGAGCGGGACCCTACGAGCAGTACTTC
V: TRBV10-3; D: TRBD1; J: TRBJ2-2; size: few; CDR3: CAISELGQGNTGELFF; DNA: TGTGCCATCAGTGAGCTTGGACAGGGGAACACCGGGGAGCTGTTTTTT
V: TRBV6-5; D: .; J: TRBJ2-7; size: few; CDR3: CASSYHPEDYEQYF; DNA: TGTGCCAGCAGTTATCACCCGGAGGACTACGAGCAGTACTTC
V: TRBV5-1; D: .; J: TRBJ2-7; size: few; CDR3: CASSLANRVASEQYF; DNA: TGCGCCAGCAGCTTGGCTAACAGGGTGGCCAGCGAGCAGTACTTC
V: TRBV4-2; D: TRBD2; J: TRBJ2-1; size: few; CDR3: CASSQGGLAGRSRNEQFF; DNA: TGTGCCAGCAGCCAAGGGGGACTAGCGGGACGGTCGCGGAATGAGCAGTTCTTC
V: TRBV7-7; D: .; J: TRBJ2-5; size: few; CDR3: CASSLNPSLLGETQYF; DNA: TGTGCTAGCAGCTTAAATCCGAGTCTCCTCGGCGAGACCCAGTACTTC
V: TRBV4-1; D: TRBD1; J: TRBJ1-1; size: .; CDR3: CASSIRDRGETEAFF; DNA: TGCGCCAGCAGTATCCGGGACAGGGGTGAGACTGAAGCTTTCTTT
V: TRBV7-6; D: TRBD1; J: TRBJ1-5; size: .; CDR3: CASSSRTGVNQPQHF; DNA: TGTGCCAGCAGCTCGAGGACAGGGGTAAATCAGCCCCAGCATTTT
V: TRBV7-6; D: .; J: TRBJ1-1; size: few; CDR3: CASSLVRDGNTEAFF; DNA: TGTGCCAGCAGCTTAGTGAGGGACGGCAACACTGAAGCTTTCTTT
V: TRBV7-2; D: .; J: TRBJ2-3; size: .; CDR3: CASSRVVTDTQYF; DNA: TGTGCCAGCAGCCGGGTGGTCACAGATACGCAGTATTTT
V: TRBV12-3/TRBV12-4; D: TRBD2; J: TRBJ2-4; size: few; CDR3: CASSLGAGLAKNIQYF; DNA: TGTGCCAGCAGTTTAGGAGCGGGGCTAGCCAAAAACATTCAGTACTTC
V: TRBV19; D: TRBD2; J: TRBJ2-1; size: .; CDR3: CASSIGFGGLASLNEQFF; DNA: TGTGCCAGTAGTATCGGATTCGGGGGACTAGCCTCACTGAATGAGCAGTTCTTC
V: TRBV5-1; D: TRBD1; J: TRBJ2-7; size: few; CDR3: CASSLVSQGAPHEQYF; DNA: TGCGCCAGCAGCTTGGTCTCTCAGGGGGCGCCGCACGAGCAGTACTTC
V: TRBV12-3/TRBV12-4; D: .; J: TRBJ1-1; size: .; CDR3: CASSSQAGWNTEAFF; DNA: TGTGCCAGCAGTTCACAAGCCGGTTGGAACACTGAAGCTTTCTTT
V: TRBV4-1; D: TRBD2; J: TRBJ2-2; size: few; CDR3: CASSQGLLAGRDGELFF; DNA: TGCGCCAGCAGCCAAGGTCTCCTAGCGGGAAGGGACGGGGAGCTGTTTTTT
V: TRBV2; D: .; J: TRBJ2-7; size: .; CDR3: CASSGFYEQYF; DNA: TGTGCCAGCAGTGGCTTTTACGAGCAGTACTTC
V: TRBV5-1; D: .; J: TRBJ2-7; size: few; CDR3: CASSLGAGLDEQYF; DNA: TGCGCCAGCAGCTTGGGTGCAGGGTTGGACGAGCAGTACTTC
V: TRBV7-2; D: .; J: TRBJ2-1; size: .; CDR3: CASSSYQSSYNEQFF; DNA: TGTGCCAGCAGCTCGTACCAATCCTCCTACAATGAGCAGTTCTTC
V: TRBV7-9; D: .; J: TRBJ2-1; size: few; CDR3: CASSSLPQANEQFF; DNA: TGTGCCAGCAGCTCCCTTCCCCAGGCGAATGAGCAGTTCTTC
V: TRBV5-1; D: .; J: TRBJ2-1; size: .; CDR3: CASSLAVRNEQFF; DNA: TGCGCCAGCAGCTTGGCGGTGCGCAATGAGCAGTTCTTC
V: TRBV5-1; D: TRBD2; J: TRBJ2-3; size: .; CDR3: CASSLVLAATDTQYF; DNA: TGCGCCAGCAGCTTGGTCCTAGCGGCGACAGATACGCAGTATTTT
V: TRBV5-1; D: .; J: TRBJ2-3; size: few; CDR3: CASSLAGLARTDTQYF; DNA: TGCGCCAGCAGCTTGGCAGGGCTGGCCCGCACAGATACGCAGTATTTT
V: TRBV4-1; D: .; J: TRBJ2-2; size: .; CDR3: CASAAAGWNTGELFF; DNA: TGCGCCAGTGCCGCGGCAGGGTGGAACACCGGGGAGCTGTTTTTT
V: TRBV6-5; D: .; J: TRBJ2-3; size: .; CDR3: CASSYSGWNTDTQYF; DNA: TGTGCCAGCAGTTACTCTGGGTGGAACACAGATACGCAGTATTTT
V: TRBV29-1; D: TRBD2; J: TRBJ2-1; size: many; CDR3: CSVGASGNSYNEQFF; DNA: TGCAGCGTTGGAGCTAGCGGGAATTCCTACAATGAGCAGTTCTTC
V: TRBV12-3/TRBV12-4; D: TRBD2; J: TRBJ2-5; size: .; CDR3: CASSPGLAGERETQYF; DNA: TGTGCCAGCAGCCCTGGTCTAGCGGGAGAAAGGGAGACCCAGTACTTC
V: TRBV10-3; D: .; J: TRBJ1-2; size: .; CDR3: CAISDRDYGYTF; DNA: TGTGCCATCAGTGACAGGGACTATGGCTACACCTTC
V: TRBV10-3; D: .; J: TRBJ1-3; size: many; CDR3: CAIRDSSGNTIYF; DNA: TGTGCCATCAGGGACAGCTCTGGAAACACCATATATTTT
V: TRBV7-9; D: .; J: TRBJ1-1; size: .; CDR3: CASSLVGGMNTEAFF; DNA: TGTGCCAGCAGCTTAGTGGGGGGGATGAACACTGAAGCTTTCTTT
V: TRBV10-3; D: TRBD2; J: TRBJ2-7; size: .; CDR3: CAIREREGLDWPYEQYF; DNA: TGTGCCATCAGAGAGCGGGAGGGCCTGGATTGGCCCTACGAGCAGTACTTC
V: TRBV27; D: TRBD2; J: TRBJ2-2; size: .; CDR3: CASSLSGGSITGELFF; DNA: TGTGCCAGCAGTTTATCGGGGGGGTCAATCACCGGGGAGCTGTTTTTT
V: TRBV5-1; D: .; J: TRBJ2-1; size: few; CDR3: CASSLFRGYEQFF; DNA: TGCGCCAGCAGCTTGTTCAGGGGCTATGAGCAGTTCTTC
V: TRBV7-2; D: TRBD1; J: TRBJ2-2; size: few; CDR3: CAGGTGWELFF; DNA: TGTGCCGGGGGGACAGGGTGGGAGCTGTTTTTT
V: TRBV12-3/TRBV12-4; D: TRBD2; J: TRBJ2-2; size: .; CDR3: CASLRGTSGRWYTGELFF; DNA: TGTGCCTCCCTCCGAGGGACTAGCGGGAGATGGTACACCGGGGAGCTGTTTTTT
V: TRBV7-9; D: TRBD1; J: TRBJ2-5; size: .; CDR3: CASSLKFSGQEETQYF; DNA: TGTGCCAGCAGCTTGAAATTCTCGGGACAGGAAGAGACCCAGTACTTC
V: TRBV28; D: .; J: TRBJ2-5; size: many; CDR3: CASSLLATQYF; DNA: TGTGCCAGCAGTTTATTGGCGACCCAGTACTTC